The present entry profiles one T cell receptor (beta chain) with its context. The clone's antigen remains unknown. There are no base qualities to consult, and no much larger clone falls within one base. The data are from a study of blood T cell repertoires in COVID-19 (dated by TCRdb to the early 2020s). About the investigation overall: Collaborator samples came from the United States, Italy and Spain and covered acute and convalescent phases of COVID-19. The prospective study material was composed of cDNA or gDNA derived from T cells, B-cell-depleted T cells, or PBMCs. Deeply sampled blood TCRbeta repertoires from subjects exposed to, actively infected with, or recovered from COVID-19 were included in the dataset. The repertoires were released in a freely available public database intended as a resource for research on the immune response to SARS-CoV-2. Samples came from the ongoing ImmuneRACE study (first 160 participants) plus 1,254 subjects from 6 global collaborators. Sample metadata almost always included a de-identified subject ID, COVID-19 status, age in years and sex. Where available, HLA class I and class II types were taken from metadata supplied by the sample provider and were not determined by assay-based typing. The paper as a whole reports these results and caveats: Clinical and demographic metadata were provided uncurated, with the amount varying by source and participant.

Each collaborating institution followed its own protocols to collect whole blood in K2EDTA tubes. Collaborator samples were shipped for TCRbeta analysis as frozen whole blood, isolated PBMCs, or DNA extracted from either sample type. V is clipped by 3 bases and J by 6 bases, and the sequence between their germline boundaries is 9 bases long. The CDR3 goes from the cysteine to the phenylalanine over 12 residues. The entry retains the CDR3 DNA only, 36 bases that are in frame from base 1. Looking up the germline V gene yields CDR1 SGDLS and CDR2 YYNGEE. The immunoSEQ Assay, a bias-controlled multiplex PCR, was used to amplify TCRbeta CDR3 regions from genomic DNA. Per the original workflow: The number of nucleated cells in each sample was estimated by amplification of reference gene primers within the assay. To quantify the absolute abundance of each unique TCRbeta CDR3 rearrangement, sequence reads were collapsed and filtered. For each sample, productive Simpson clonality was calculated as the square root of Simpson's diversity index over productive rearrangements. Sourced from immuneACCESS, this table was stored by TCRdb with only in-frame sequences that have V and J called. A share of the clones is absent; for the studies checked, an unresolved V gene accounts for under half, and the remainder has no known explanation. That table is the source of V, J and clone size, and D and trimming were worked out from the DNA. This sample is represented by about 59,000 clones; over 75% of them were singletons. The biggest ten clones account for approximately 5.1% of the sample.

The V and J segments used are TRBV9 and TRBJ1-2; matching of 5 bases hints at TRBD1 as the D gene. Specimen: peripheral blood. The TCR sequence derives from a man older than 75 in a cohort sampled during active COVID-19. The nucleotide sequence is TGTGCCAGCAGCGGCGGGACTCATGGCTACACCTTC. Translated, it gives CASSGGTHGYTF.